This entry concerns a single T cell receptor beta chain. No antigen is known for it. This entry comes from a study of cytomegalovirus exposure and HLA in healthy donors. The PCR made use of 60 Vbeta and 13 Jbeta primers. Original methodology: An analysis that came later counted approximately 76 million unique TCR beta chains, approximately 10 million shared. Profiled with immunoSEQ multiplex PCR; TCRdb holds only in-frame clones, not every one. The V and J calls and the clone size are those of that table, but D and trimming were determined from the DNA. This table has 150,000 or so clones, around 68% appearing once. Overall study findings and caveats: Most TCR sequences were rare, but some public TCRs occurred in many donors. Association with HLA alleles at 0.05 false discovery rate was found for 15,000 to 20,000 TCR beta sequences in a later analysis.

Although they were nominally healthy when sampled, donors likely had unrecorded immune exposures. Germline lookup yields CDR1 SGHTS and CDR2 YDEGEE. Trimming left V 4 bases short and J 1 base short, with 8 bases between. The CDR3 is made up of 13 amino acids. Material for sequencing was PBMCs. J is TRBJ1-1 and V is TRBV5-8; D ambiguous. The receptor comes from a girl under 18 in good health and CMV-seronegative. CDR3 bases: TGTGCCAGCAGCGAGGTCAGGAACACTGAAGCTTTCTTT. It is translated as CASSEVRNTEAFF.